These 8 T cell receptor beta chains share one sample of origin, sequenced in a study of CD8 T cells in ankylosing spondylitis. TCRdb reanalysed the 5' RACE reads using MiXCR and keeps one entry per CDR3 protein. The table lists about 7,900 distinct CDR3 sequences, about 3.9% of them singletons. The specimen was blood, either unsorted or a sorted T cell fraction (not recorded which). The receptors derive from a female donor with ankylosing spondylitis or in good health (not recorded which).

By sample fraction, this clonotype is medium-sized. J is TRBJ1-4 and V is TRBV9, with D perhaps matching TRBD1 (5 bases). Trimming cost V 4 bases and J 8 bases, with 12 bases left between them. In germline, CDR1 is SGDLS, CDR2 YYNGEE. The CDR3 loop spans 13 amino acids. The CDR3 DNA sequence: TGTGCCAGCAGCTTCAGGGTAGGGGAAAAACTGTTTTTT. The encoded protein is CASSFRVGEKLFF.

By its share, this clonotype is medium-sized. The CDR3, as DNA: TGTGCCAGCAGCGATGGGTTTAACACTGAAGCTTTCTTT. It is translated as CASSDGFNTEAFF. The chain combines TRBV9 with TRBJ1-1; no reliable D call. The germline gives CDR1 SGDLS, CDR2 YYNGEE. The CDR3 extends over 13 amino acids. V was trimmed by 3 bases and J by 2 bases, leaving 8 bases between them.

There are many counts of this clonotype. The V gene is TRBV9, the J gene TRBJ2-2; D not resolved. Germline V gives CDR1 SGDLS, CDR2 YYNGEE. CDR3 size: 12 residues. Trimming shortened V by 3 bases and J by 7 bases, and 7 bases separated the two germline ends. The CDR3 region has the DNA TGTGCCAGCAGCGGGTGGGACGGGGAGCTGTTTTTT. This gives the protein CASSGWDGELFF.

At least ten counts were recorded for this clonotype. The V gene is TRBV9, the J gene TRBJ2-7; possible D gene TRBD1, 7 bases. V was cut by 3 bases and J by 6 bases, with 22 bases left in between. This CDR3 contains 16 residues. Germline V CDR1 and CDR2: SGDLS, YYNGEE. The CDR3 coding sequence is TGTGCCAGCAGCGGCCGGGAGAACAGGGGTAGGCTCGAGCAGTACTTC. Protein: CASSGRENRGRLEQYF.

This clonotype is medium-sized in the sample. The J gene is TRBJ2-1, the V gene TRBV9; either TRBD1 or TRBD2 may fit D (5 bases each). Germline values: CDR1 SGDLS, CDR2 YYNGEE. This CDR3 is built from 15 residues. V was trimmed by 0 bases and J by 7 bases, leaving 14 bases between them. The CDR3, as DNA: TGTGCCAGCAGCGTAGGGACCCGGGGACGGAATGAGCAGTTCTTC. The encoded protein is CASSVGTRGRNEQFF.

This clonotype was detected ten times or more. This rearrangement joins TRBV9 to TRBJ1-5, with D perhaps matching TRBD1 (6 bases). The CDR3 is 15 residues long. Between the trimmed V and J ends, which lost 0 bases and 4 bases, there was a span of 11 bases. Germline-derived CDR1 and CDR2 are SGDLS and YYNGEE. The CDR3 region is CASSVGLGANQPQHF. The CDR3 bases are TGTGCCAGCAGCGTAGGTCTGGGGGCGAATCAGCCCCAGCATTTT.

This clonotype was detected many times. The genes are TRBV9 and TRBJ2-1; unclear D gene. Trimming pared 0 bases from V and 0 bases from J, leaving 10 bases between. The germline CDR1 and CDR2 sequences are SGDLS and YYNGEE. The CDR3 loop spans 16 amino acids. The CDR3 DNA follows: TGTGCCAGCAGCGTAGGTTCCCTCAACTCCTACAATGAGCAGTTCTTC. Translation gives CASSVGSLNSYNEQFF.

This clonotype was found many times. The V and J genes are TRBV9 and TRBJ2-5, with D possibly being TRBD1 or TRBD2 (5 bases each). The CDR3 totals 15 residues. Germline CDR1 SGDLS, CDR2 YYNGEE. The germline V and J ends were trimmed by 0 bases and 5 bases, with 14 bases remaining between them. This chain's CDR3 is CASSVGGSDRETQYF. The CDR3 bases are TGTGCCAGCAGCGTAGGGGGGTCCGACCGGGAGACCCAGTACTTC.